Each of the 21 T cell receptor beta chains below was sequenced from the same sample in a study of cytomegalovirus exposure and HLA in healthy donors. PCR involved 60 Vbeta and 13 Jbeta primers. Data came from immunoSEQ multiplex PCR; TCRdb stores just in-frame clones and leaves some out. The repertoire has roughly 180,000 clones, 60% to 80% of them found once; the top ten carry about 7.7%. Sequenced material: PBMCs. Receptors were obtained from a woman aged 35 to 49 in good health and CMV-seropositive.

The chain uses TRBV7-6 and TRBJ2-3, with 11 bases aligning to TRBD2. This CDR3 comprises 15 residues. CDR1 is SGHVS, CDR2 FNYEAQ, per germline. Trimming took 1 base from V and 5 from J; bases not matched to a gene: 2. Written as DNA, the CDR3 is TGTGCCAGCAGCTTAGGAGGACTAGCGGGAGATACGCAGTATTTT. Amino acid sequence: CASSLGGLAGDTQYF.

CDR3 amino acids: CASGGDGDTDTQYF. The CDR3 coding sequence is TGTGCCAGCGGAGGGGACGGGGACACAGATACGCAGTATTTT. The V gene is TRBV2, the J gene TRBJ2-3; tentative D call: TRBD2 (6 bases). Per germline, CDR1 SNHLY and CDR2 FYNNEI. With 8 bases removed from V and 2 bases from J, the gap between germline ends came to 14 bases. The CDR3 extends over 14 amino acids.

This chain links TRBV7-2 with TRBJ2-1, with 10 bases that match TRBD1. Germline V gene lookup returns CDR1 SGHTA and CDR2 FQGNSA. Trimming cost V 5 bases and J 9 bases; bases outside gene matches: 10. The CDR3 is made up of 15 amino acids. The CDR3 is CASSPQTGGRGEQFF. The CDR3 nucleotides read TGTGCCAGCAGCCCCCAGACAGGGGGCCGGGGTGAGCAGTTCTTC.

For this clone: Its ends do not fully match the called genes, so a read error is possible. The rearrangement uses TRBV4-1 and TRBJ2-2, with D perhaps TRBD2 (5 bases). This CDR3 has 15 amino acids. In germline, CDR1 is MGHRA, CDR2 YSYEKL. CDR3 DNA sequence: TGCGCCAGCAGCCAAGATGGGCTAAACACCGGGGATCTGTTTTTT. Encoded protein: CASSQDGLNTGDLFF.

V is TRBV5-1 and J is TRBJ1-1; the match to TRBD1 covers 8 bases. After removal of 3 bases from V and 3 bases from J, the junction contained 4 bases not matched to a gene. The CDR3 contains 14 residues. Germline loops: CDR1 SGHRS, CDR2 YFSETQ. CDR3 nucleotide sequence: TGCGCCAGCAGCTCCCAGGGGGCGGACACTGAAGCTTTCTTT. Its protein is CASSSQGADTEAFF.

This chain uses TRBV18 with TRBJ1-4, with 8 bases lining up with TRBD1. V lost 4 bases, J lost 4 bases, and 2 bases stayed unmatched. The CDR3 extends over 14 amino acids. Germline CDR1 reads KGHSH; CDR2 reads LQKENI. CDR3 sequence reads: CASSRTGNNEKLFF. DNA for the CDR3: TGTGCCAGCTCACGGACAGGGAATAATGAAAAACTGTTTTTT. The full variable domain, its missing parts supplied by reference TRBV18 and TRBJ1-4, is NAGVMQNPRHLVRRRGQEARLRCSPMKGHSHVYWYRQLPEEGLKFMVYLQKENIIDESGMPKERFSAEFPKEGPSILRIQQVVRGDSAAYFCASSRTGNNEKLFFGSGTQLSVL.

This clone was seen only a few times. The V gene is TRBV11-2, the J gene TRBJ1-4; no reliable D call. The germline gives CDR1 SGHAT, CDR2 FQNNGV. The CDR3 runs to 11 residues. Trimming left V 5 bases short and J 5 bases short, with 3 bases between. The CDR3 spells CASSQNEKLFF. The CDR3 bases are TGTGCCAGCAGCCAAAATGAAAAACTGTTTTTT.

This clone was counted a single time. The rearrangement links TRBV28 to TRBJ2-7; a possible D gene is TRBD2 (5 bases). Germline-derived CDR1 and CDR2 are MDHEN and SYDVKM. This CDR3 has 13 amino acids. V was clipped by 3 bases and J by 3 bases, with 9 bases between them. CDR3 bases: TGTGCCAGCAGTTTCGTGGGGAGCTACGAGCAGTACTTC. It encodes CASSFVGSYEQYF.

This clone occurred once. The chain links TRBV7-2 to TRBJ2-7; 9 bases agree with TRBD2. The CDR3 totals 14 residues. Germline-derived CDR1 and CDR2 are SGHTA and FQGNSA. V trimming: 3 bases; J trimming: 4 bases; junction bases outside the gene matches: 4. CDR3 amino acids: CASSFSAGGYEQYF. CDR3 coding DNA: TGTGCCAGCAGCTTTTCTGCGGGAGGGTACGAGCAGTACTTC.

Turning to this clone: A junction boundary mismatches the germline segment, possibly from a read error. The chain recombines TRBV6-1 with TRBJ2-1, with 9 bases matching TRBD1. CDR1 and CDR2 from the germline V gene are MNHNS and SASEGT. CDR3 size: 15 residues. The CDR3, as DNA: TGTGCCAGCCGAGCCGGGACAGGGTTGGGAAATGAGCGGTTCTTC. Its protein product is CASRAGTGLGNERFF.

The sample holds many counts of this clone. The chain combines TRBV28 with TRBJ1-1, with TRBD1 as a possible D gene (6 bases). V was trimmed by 3 bases and J by 4 bases, leaving 12 bases between them. This CDR3 has 14 residues. Germline V CDR1 and CDR2: MDHEN, SYDVKM. CDR3 sequence reads: CASSFDQGRTEAFF. The CDR3 DNA is TGTGCCAGCAGTTTTGATCAGGGGCGCACTGAAGCTTTCTTT.

This rearrangement joins TRBV5-1 to TRBJ2-1; 12 nucleotides match TRBD2. CDR3 length equals 18 residues. V lost 3 bases and J lost 7; bases outside the gene matches: 14. From germline, CDR1 is SGHRS and CDR2 YFSETQ. CDR3 protein: CASSYLTSGSSDANEQFF. CDR3 sequence (DNA): TGCGCCAGCAGCTACCTGACTAGCGGGAGTTCAGATGCAAATGAGCAGTTCTTC.

The genes are TRBV7-2 and TRBJ2-1, with TRBD2 identical over 8 bases. CDR3 length equals 18 residues. CDR1 and CDR2 (germline): SGHTA, FQGNSA. J gave up 4 bases and V 1 base, and 12 bases lay outside the gene matches. Here the CDR3 reads CASSLGGNSGSRYNEQFF. CDR3 sequence (DNA): TGTGCCAGCAGCTTAGGGGGGAACAGCGGGAGCCGTTACAATGAGCAGTTCTTC. Variable domain in full (rest from reference TRBV7-2 and TRBJ2-1): GAGVSQSPSNKVTEKGKDVELRCDPISGHTALYWYRQSLGQGLEFLIYFQGNSAPDKSGLPSDRFSAERTGGSVSTLTIQRTQQEDSAVYLCASSLGGNSGSRYNEQFFGPGTRLTVL.

V gene TRBV5-4 combines with J gene TRBJ2-1; D may be TRBD2 (6 bases). The CDR3 length is 16 residues. The V gene lost 3 bases and the J gene lost 4 bases, with 17 bases spanning the gap. Germline V gene data show CDR1 as SGHNT and CDR2 as YYREEE (reference sequence). This CDR3 is CASSSKAAGIYNEQFF. The DNA of the CDR3 is TGTGCCAGCAGCTCAAAGGCGGCGGGGATATACAATGAGCAGTTCTTC.

The rearrangement joins TRBV18 to TRBJ2-3, with TRBD1 as a possible D gene (8 bases). V shed 5 bases and J shed 4 bases, with 16 bases lying between them. CDR3 length: 15 residues. Germline loops: CDR1 KGHSH, CDR2 LQKENI. The DNA of the CDR3 is TGTGCCAGCTCAACCGGACAGGGAGGGTCAGATACGCAGTATTTT. This gives the protein CASSTGQGGSDTQYF.

The genes are TRBV7-6 and TRBJ2-1; TRBD2 matches 9 bases. This CDR3 contains 17 residues. V shed 5 bases, J shed 4 bases, and the junction held 12 bases outside the gene matches. The V gene's germline CDR1 is SGHVS and CDR2 FNYEAQ. This CDR3 is CASSLYTTSGIYNEQFF. CDR3 nucleotides: TGTGCCAGCAGCCTATACACGACTAGCGGCATATACAATGAGCAGTTCTTC.

The chain combines TRBV28 with TRBJ2-7, with unresolved D. CDR1 and CDR2 from the germline V gene are MDHEN and SYDVKM. This CDR3 region has 11 residues. Trimming took 6 bases from V and 8 from J, leaving 11 bases between them. CDR3 sequence (DNA): TGTGCCAGCAGCCCGTCAGGAAAGCAGTACTTC. This translates into CASSPSGKQYF.

The chain joins TRBV4-1 to TRBJ2-7, with D unresolved. CDR3 size: 19 residues. In germline, CDR1 is MGHRA, CDR2 YSYEKL. Deletions cut 1 base from V and 2 bases from J, with 24 bases between. The CDR3 region has the DNA TGCGCCAGCAGCCAAGTCGAGGCGTACTTCGAGCCTAGGACCTACGAGCAGTACTTC. Encoded protein: CASSQVEAYFEPRTYEQYF.

The rearrangement links TRBV18 to TRBJ2-7; D is possibly TRBD1 (6 bases). CDR3 length equals 15 residues. The V and J ends lost 5 bases and 2 bases respectively, with 16 bases between them. Germline V gives CDR1 KGHSH, CDR2 LQKENI. The CDR3 DNA sequence: TGTGCCAGCTCATCCCCAGGGGTCACCACCTACGAGCAGTACTTC. This translates into CASSSPGVTTYEQYF.

V gene TRBV6-5 combines with J gene TRBJ2-6, with 8 bases identical to TRBD1. Per the germline V gene, CDR1 is MNHEY and CDR2 is SVGAGI. V shed 10 bases and J 0 bases; nucleotides not matched to a gene: 5. This CDR3 is built from 15 residues. The CDR3 loop is CATRQGSSGANVLTF. In DNA, the CDR3 is TGTGCCACCAGACAGGGGAGCTCTGGGGCCAACGTCCTGACTTTC.

The V and J genes are TRBV11-1 and TRBJ2-7; 8 bases map to TRBD2. CDR3 length: 15 residues. J gave up 2 bases and V 1 base, and 4 bases lay outside the gene matches. Germline values: CDR1 SGHAT, CDR2 FQDESV (reference sequence). Here the CDR3 reads CASSLDQLAAYEQYF. The CDR3 DNA sequence: TGTGCCAGCAGCTTAGATCAACTAGCGGCCTACGAGCAGTACTTC.